What follows is one TCR beta chain and its context. This record comes from a study of blood T cell repertoires in COVID-19. Authors' methods: Estimation of nucleated cell counts relied on the amplification of reference gene primers. Assay used: immunoSEQ multiplex PCR; TCRdb lists only in-frame clones, some missing. That table gives V, J and clone size, and the DNA gave D and trimming. Here the sample spans 100,000 to 150,000 clones, more than 75% being singletons. The J segment lost 1 base and the V segment lost 3 bases, leaving 4 bases of the junction unmatched. This CDR3 spans 15 amino acids. Germline V lookup: CDR1 KGHSH, CDR2 LQKENI. The Seattle patients joined while their infection was active and were tracked longitudinally afterward.

Sequenced sample: peripheral blood. The chain couples TRBV18 to TRBJ1-1; 8 bases map to TRBD1. The origin of this receptor is a woman in her 70s with COVID-19, enrolled during active disease. The CDR3 protein is CASSPRQGPNTEAFF. For the CDR3, the DNA is TGTGCCAGCTCACCCCGACAGGGGCCGAACACTGAAGCTTTCTTT.